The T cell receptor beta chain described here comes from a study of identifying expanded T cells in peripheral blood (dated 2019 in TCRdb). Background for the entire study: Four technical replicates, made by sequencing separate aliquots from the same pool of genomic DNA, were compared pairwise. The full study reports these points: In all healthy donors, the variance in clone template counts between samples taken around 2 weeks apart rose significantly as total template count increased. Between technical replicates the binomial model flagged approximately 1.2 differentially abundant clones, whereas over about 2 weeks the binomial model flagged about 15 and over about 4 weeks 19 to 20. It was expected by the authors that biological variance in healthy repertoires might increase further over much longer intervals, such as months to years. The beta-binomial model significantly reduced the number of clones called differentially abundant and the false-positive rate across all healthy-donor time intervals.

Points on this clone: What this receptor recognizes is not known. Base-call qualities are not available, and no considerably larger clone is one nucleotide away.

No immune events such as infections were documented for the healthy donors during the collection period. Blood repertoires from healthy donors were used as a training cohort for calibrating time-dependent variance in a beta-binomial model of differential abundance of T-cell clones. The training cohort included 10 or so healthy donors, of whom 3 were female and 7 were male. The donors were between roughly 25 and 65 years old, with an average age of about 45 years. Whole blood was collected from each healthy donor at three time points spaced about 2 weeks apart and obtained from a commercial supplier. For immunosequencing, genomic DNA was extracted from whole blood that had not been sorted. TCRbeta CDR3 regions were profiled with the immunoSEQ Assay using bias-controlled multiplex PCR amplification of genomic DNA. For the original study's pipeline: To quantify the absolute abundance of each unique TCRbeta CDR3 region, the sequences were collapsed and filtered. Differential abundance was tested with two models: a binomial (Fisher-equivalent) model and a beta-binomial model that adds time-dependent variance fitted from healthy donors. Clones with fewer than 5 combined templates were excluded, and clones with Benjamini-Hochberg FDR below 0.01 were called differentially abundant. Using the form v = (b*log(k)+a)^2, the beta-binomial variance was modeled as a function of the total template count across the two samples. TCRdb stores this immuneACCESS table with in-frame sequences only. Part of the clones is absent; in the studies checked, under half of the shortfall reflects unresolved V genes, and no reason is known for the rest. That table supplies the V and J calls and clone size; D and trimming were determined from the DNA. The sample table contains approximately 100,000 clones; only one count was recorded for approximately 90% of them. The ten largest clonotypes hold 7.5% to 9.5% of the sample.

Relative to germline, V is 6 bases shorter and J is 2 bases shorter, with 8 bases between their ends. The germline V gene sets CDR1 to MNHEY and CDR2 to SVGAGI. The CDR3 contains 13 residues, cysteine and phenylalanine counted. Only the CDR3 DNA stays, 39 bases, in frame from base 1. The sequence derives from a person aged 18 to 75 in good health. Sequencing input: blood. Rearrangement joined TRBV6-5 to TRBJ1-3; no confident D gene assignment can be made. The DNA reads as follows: TGTGCCAGCAGGGGATCGGCTGGAAACACCATATATTTT. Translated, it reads CASRGSAGNTIYF.